The 7 T cell receptor beta chains presented below share a single source sample, sequenced in a study of human T cells and chemical hapten exposure (dated by TCRdb to the early 2020s). This sample's time point label indicates: patch test 3, about 24 weeks after DPC sensitization. The treatment or condition label, as the study defines it: therapeutic diphenylcyclopropenone sensitization with weekly scalp DPC. Library construction relied on RACE. TCRdb lists the instrument as NextSeq 500. Using fastp at Q25 and MiXCR, TCRdb reprocessed the public reads and kept productive beta chains. CDR3 protein duplicates are merged, each entry listing the most common genes and DNA. The sample table lists about 82,000 distinct CDR3 sequences, 10% to 15% of them with a count of one. The leading ten clones occupy around 5.8% of the sample. Sequencing was performed on whole blood, taken in connection with sensitization to the hapten diphenylcyclopropenone (DPC). These receptors all come from a woman aged 45 to 65 with alopecia areata. Some clones in this sample may be carry-over from other donors' samples.

The table lists this clonotype with many counts. The chain joins TRBV29-1 to TRBJ1-2, with no clear D. V lost 1 base and J 5 bases, leaving 8 bases between the germline ends. CDR3 length: 12 amino acids. Germline lookup yields CDR1 SQVTM and CDR2 ANQGSEA. The CDR3 protein is CSVEAAEYGYTF. In DNA, the CDR3 is TGCAGCGTTGAAGCGGCCGAATATGGCTACACCTTC.

V gene TRBV4-2 combines with J gene TRBJ2-5; D remains unclear. V was pared by 2 bases and J by 1 base, with 11 bases between. The CDR3 totals 15 residues. The V gene's germline CDR1 is LGHNA and CDR2 YNFKEQ. The CDR3 DNA follows: TGTGCCAGCAGCCAACTTCTAGGGCCCCAAGAGACCCAGTACTTC. It codes for CASSQLLGPQETQYF.

This clonotype was seen repeatedly, ten times or more. The gene calls are TRBV20-1 and TRBJ2-3; 11 bases are a match to TRBD2. The germline gives CDR1 DFQATT, CDR2 SNEGSKA (reference sequence). The trim removed 0 bases at V and 9 bases at J, leaving 8 bases unmatched. The length of the CDR3 is 15 residues. The DNA for the CDR3 is TGCAGTGCTAGAGAATCTAGCGGGAGGAGGATGACGCAGTATTTT. As protein: CSARESSGRRMTQYF.

This clonotype was seen ten or more times. The rearrangement uses TRBV10-3 and TRBJ1-5; 10 nucleotides agree with TRBD1. The CDR3 spans 15 residues. CDR1 and CDR2 from the germline V gene are ENHRY and SYGVKD. The V gene end was trimmed by 2 bases and the J gene end by 6 bases; junction bases not matched to a gene: 4. In DNA form, the CDR3 reads TGTGCCATCAGTGAGAGACAGGGGGCCGGTCAGCCCCAGCATTTT. This codes for CAISERQGAGQPQHF.

This clonotype was picked up many times. This sequence joins TRBV2 and TRBJ1-1; TRBD1 might be the D (6 bases). Trimming shortened V by 8 bases and J by 8 bases, and 15 bases separated the two germline ends. The CDR3 spans 12 residues. Germline loops: CDR1 SNHLY, CDR2 FYNNEI. The CDR3 sequence: CASVTGPREAFF. As DNA, the CDR3 is TGTGCCAGCGTTACAGGGCCTCGAGAAGCTTTCTTT.

Regarding this clonotype: A much larger clone sits a single nucleotide away, making a read error possible. This is likely a read error, given that the CDR3 carries no conserved phenylalanine or tryptophan at its end. In DNA, the CDR3 is TGCGCCAGCAGCCGGGACTATCAATACTACAATGAGCAGTTCATC. This encodes CASSRDYQYYNEQFI. This rearrangement joins TRBV5-1 to TRBJ2-1; the match to TRBD2 covers 7 bases. V dropped 4 bases and J dropped 3; count of bases not matched to a gene: 7. Per germline, CDR1 SGHRS and CDR2 YFSETQ. The CDR3 is made up of 15 amino acids.

This clonotype occurred many times. The chain employs TRBV18 and TRBJ1-6; TRBD1 agrees at 8 bases. The CDR3 loop spans 18 amino acids. V lost 3 bases and J lost 1; bases outside the gene matches: 8. Germline CDR1 is KGHSH and CDR2 is LQKENI. The CDR3 loop reads CASSPGDRWRSYNSPLHF. The CDR3 DNA reads TGTGCCAGCTCACCCGGGGACAGGTGGAGGTCCTATAATTCACCCCTCCACTTT.